These 21 T cell receptor beta chains were all obtained from the same sample, sequenced in a study of cytomegalovirus exposure and HLA in healthy donors. The PCR ran on 60 Vbeta and 13 Jbeta primers. The repertoire was sequenced with immunoSEQ multiplex PCR; TCRdb's copy has only in-frame clones and lacks some. This table has fewer than 150,000 clones, 60% to 85% appearing once. The sequenced sample was PBMCs. The source is a male donor in good health and CMV-seronegative.

This clone has a handful of counts. J is TRBJ2-5 and V is TRBV10-3, with unresolved D. The CDR3 runs to 13 residues. Looked up from germline, CDR1 is ENHRY and CDR2 is SYGVKD. V was pared by 6 bases and J by 1 base, with 9 bases between. CDR3 loop: CAIREPVQETQYF. CDR3 nucleotide sequence: TGTGCCATCAGAGAACCAGTCCAAGAGACCCAGTACTTC.

The V gene is TRBV7-2, the J gene TRBJ1-3, with D unresolved. The germline gives CDR1 SGHTA, CDR2 FQGNSA. With 9 bases removed from V and 1 base from J, the gap between germline ends came to 10 bases. The CDR3 covers 13 residues. Written as DNA, the CDR3 is TGTGCCAGTTGGTCGGGATCTGGAAACACCATATATTTT. This encodes CASWSGSGNTIYF.

This clone was counted between two and nine times. The chain couples TRBV6-5 to TRBJ2-7; TRBD1 aligns across 10 bases. There are 15 residues in the CDR3. Trimming cost V 6 bases and J 4 bases; bases outside gene matches: 9. The germline V gene encodes CDR1 MNHEY and CDR2 SVGAGI. The CDR3 region has the DNA TGTGCCAGCAGCACCGGGACAGGGGTATTGTACGAGCAGTACTTC. As protein: CASSTGTGVLYEQYF.

Comment on this clone: Other DNA variants within this sample encode the same CDR3. The rearrangement uses TRBV18 and TRBJ1-5; D not resolved. The CDR3 runs to 14 residues. The ends were cut back, 2 bases at V and 9 bases at J, with 14 bases in the middle. The germline V gene has CDR1 KGHSH and CDR2 LQKENI. CDR3 protein: CASSPGGVLGPQHF. In DNA, the CDR3 is TGTGCCAGCTCACCAGGCGGGGTCCTCGGGCCCCAGCATTTT.

CDR3 region: CASSIDRGNTEAFF. CDR3 DNA: TGTGCCAGTAGTATAGACAGGGGGAACACTGAAGCTTTCTTT. This chain links TRBV19 with TRBJ1-1; D might be TRBD1 (6 bases). Germline CDR1 is LNHDA and CDR2 is SQIVND (reference sequence). This CDR3 region has 14 residues. Between the trimmed V and J ends, which lost 0 bases and 1 base, there was a span of 6 bases.

The genes are TRBV5-4 and TRBJ2-5, with D hard to call. V dropped 2 bases and J dropped 4 bases, with 6 bases sitting between them. Germline values: CDR1 SGHNT, CDR2 YYREEE (reference sequence). The CDR3 is made up of 12 amino acids. CDR3 nucleotide sequence: TGTGCCAGCAGCTTACACCGAGAGACCCAGTACTTC. This translates into CASSLHRETQYF. The complete variable domain, with remaining parts taken from reference TRBV5-4 and TRBJ2-5, reads ETGVTQSPTHLIKTRGQQVTLRCSSQSGHNTVSWYQQALGQGPQFIFQYYREEENGRGNFPPRFSGLQFPNYSSELNVNALELDDSALYLCASSLHRETQYFGPGTRLLVL.

This clone was recorded once. Sequence at one end of the junction differs from germline and may be a read error. V usage is TRBV7-9 and J usage is TRBJ1-2; 7 nucleotides line up with TRBD1. The germline V gene encodes CDR1 SEHNR and CDR2 FQNEAQ (reference sequence). This CDR3 has 13 amino acids. The CDR3 spells CASRDRDGDGYPF. The CDR3, as DNA: TGTGCCAGCAGAGACAGGGATGGGGATGGCTACCCCTTC.

This clone was recorded a few times. The V and J genes are TRBV5-1 and TRBJ2-1; the D gene is possibly TRBD2 (5 bases). CDR1 is SGHRS, CDR2 YFSETQ, per germline. Trimming cost V 1 base and J 6 bases, with 8 bases left between them. This CDR3 region has 13 residues. For the CDR3, the DNA is TGCGCCAGCAGCTTGACTAGTCCCAATGAGCAGTTCTTC. It specifies CASSLTSPNEQFF.

J is TRBJ1-2 and V is TRBV14, with D tentatively TRBD1 (6 bases). From germline, CDR1 is SGHDN and CDR2 FVKESK. V lost 3 bases and J lost 4, with 6 bases in between. The CDR3 runs to 12 residues. The CDR3 DNA reads TGTGCCAGCAGCCAGGACAGCTATGGCTACACCTTC. It encodes CASSQDSYGYTF.

This chain links TRBV2 with TRBJ1-1, with D possibly matching TRBD1 (6 bases). Germline V gene sequence: CDR1 SNHLY, CDR2 FYNNEI. Trimming took off 8 bases at V and 1 base at J, with 14 bases between the two ends. The length of the CDR3 is 14 residues. CDR3 sequence: CASVYRVGNTEAFF. The CDR3 DNA is TGTGCCAGCGTCTACAGGGTCGGGAACACTGAAGCTTTCTTT. The full variable domain, rest sourced from reference TRBV2 and TRBJ1-1, is EPEVTQTPSHQVTQMGQEVILRCVPISNHLYFYWYRQILGQKVEFLVSFYNNEISEKSEIFDDQFSVERPDGSNFTLKIRSTKLEDSAMYFCASVYRVGNTEAFFGQGTRLTVV.

The sample holds one count of this clone. The chain joins TRBV18 to TRBJ2-1; 12 bases line up with TRBD2. The CDR3 is 17 residues long. J gave up 6 bases and V 3 bases, and 9 bases lay outside the gene matches. Germline V gene data show CDR1 as KGHSH and CDR2 as LQKENI. The DNA of the CDR3 is TGTGCCAGCTCACCCAGGACTAGCGGGGTTGCCGTCAATGAGCAGTTCTTC. Translating gives CASSPRTSGVAVNEQFF.

J is TRBJ2-1 and V is TRBV19; TRBD2 matches 9 bases. CDR3 length: 14 amino acids. Germline trimming cut 4 bases from V and 7 bases from J; bases unmatched to any gene: 5. The germline V gene has CDR1 LNHDA and CDR2 SQIVND (reference sequence). CDR3 sequence (DNA): TGTGCCAGTAGTAAGGGCGGGGGGGTTAATGAGCAGTTCTTC. Translation: CASSKGGGVNEQFF. Using reference TRBV19 and TRBJ2-1 for the parts outside the CDR3, the full variable domain is DGGITQSPKYLFRKEGQNVTLSCEQNLNHDAMYWYRQDPGQGLRLIYYSQIVNDFQKGDIAEGYSVSREKKESFPLTVTSAQKNPTAFYLCASSKGGGVNEQFFGPGTRLTVL.

The V call is TRBV10-3, the J call TRBJ1-1; D is unclear. The germline V gene has CDR1 ENHRY and CDR2 SYGVKD. V was clipped by 1 base and J by 4 bases, with 4 bases between them. This CDR3 spans 12 amino acids. The CDR3 region is CAISEFVTEAFF. The CDR3 DNA is TGTGCCATCAGTGAGTTCGTCACTGAAGCTTTCTTT.

The V and J genes are TRBV5-1 and TRBJ1-1; maybe TRBD1 (6 bases). Trimming left V 1 base short and J 2 bases short, with 21 bases between. The germline CDR1 and CDR2 sequences are SGHRS and YFSETQ. This CDR3 is 18 amino acids long. CDR3: CASSLSDTRAGDNTEAFF. The DNA for the CDR3 is TGCGCCAGCAGCTTGAGTGACACAAGAGCAGGGGATAACACTGAAGCTTTCTTT.

V is TRBV27 and J is TRBJ2-7, with TRBD1 identical over 8 bases. V gave up 3 bases and J gave up 5 bases; unmatched junction bases: 3. This CDR3 comprises 13 residues. CDR1 MNHEY and CDR2 SMNVEV come from the germline V gene (reference sequence). Here the CDR3 DNA reads TGTGCCAGCAGTTTGACAGGGGCCCACGAGCAGTACTTC. Residues: CASSLTGAHEQYF.

V usage is TRBV6-1 and J usage is TRBJ1-2; possible D gene TRBD1, 6 bases. CDR3 length: 12 residues. CDR1 and CDR2 (germline): MNHNS, SASEGT. Trimming shortened V by 7 bases and J by 1 base, and 7 bases separated the two germline ends. CDR3 sequence: CASKGVNYGYTF. The DNA of the CDR3 is TGTGCCAGCAAGGGGGTTAACTATGGCTACACCTTC.

The chain is built from TRBV9 and TRBJ1-2, with TRBD1 matching 9 bases. The CDR3 runs to 15 residues. Germline V gene lookup returns CDR1 SGDLS and CDR2 YYNGEE. V lost 0 bases and J lost 5; bases outside the gene matches: 5. The CDR3 region is CASSVVTGGSYGYTF. Here the CDR3 DNA reads TGTGCCAGCAGCGTAGTGACAGGGGGTTCTTATGGCTACACCTTC.

The CDR3 reads CASSPQGGGSPLHF. CDR3 DNA sequence: TGTGCCAGCAGCCCCCAGGGTGGCGGTTCACCCCTCCACTTT. The rearrangement links TRBV11-2 to TRBJ1-6; D is perhaps TRBD1 (5 bases). The CDR3 is 14 residues long. Germline V gene data show CDR1 as SGHAT and CDR2 as FQNNGV. The V end lost 5 bases, the J end lost 9 bases, and 14 bases lay between the germline ends.

This chain links TRBV27 with TRBJ1-3, with 8 bases lining up with TRBD1. J lost 5 bases, V lost 8 bases, and 11 bases had no gene match. The CDR3 is made up of 15 amino acids. Germline lookup yields CDR1 MNHEY and CDR2 SMNVEV (reference sequence). The CDR3 DNA follows: TGTGCCAGCTCGTTGGACAGGGAAGGTAGAAACACCATATATTTT. Translated: CASSLDREGRNTIYF.

About this clone itself: The junction departs from germline at one end; a sequencing error may be responsible. The chain has TRBV13 and TRBJ2-7; 11 bases line up with TRBD2. CDR3 length equals 17 residues. The germline CDR1 and CDR2 sequences are PRHDT and FYEKMQ (reference sequence). CDR3: CASRLGHSGGAMAEQYF. CDR3 nucleotides: TGTGCCAGCCGCTTAGGACATAGCGGGGGGGCCATGGCGGAGCAGTACTTC.

The count of this clone is one. The chain has TRBV7-3 and TRBJ2-1; 10 nucleotides agree with TRBD2. CDR1 is SGHTA, CDR2 FQGTGA, per germline. This CDR3 contains 15 residues. Unmatched junction bases numbered 6, after V lost 4 bases and J lost 6 bases. The CDR3 DNA follows: TGTGCCAGCAGCTCATCTAGCGGGAGCGGCAATGAGCAGTTCTTC. Amino acids: CASSSSSGSGNEQFF.